Shown below are 17 T cell receptor beta chains from a single sample sequenced in a study of Graves' ophthalmopathy and Graves' hyperthyroidism. Amplification targeted the TCR beta CDR3 regions, with RNA transcripts as the source material. First-round RT-PCR used HTBI primers; second-round multiplex PCR followed. TCRdb ran MiXCR on the multiplex PCR reads and lists one entry per CDR3 protein. The sample shows 200,000 to 250,000 distinct CDR3 sequences, 45% to 55% of them seen only once. Material for sequencing was peripheral blood. Receptor source: an adult man with Graves' ophthalmopathy.

This clonotype was recorded many times. This chain joins TRBV15 and TRBJ2-7; D unresolved. This CDR3 contains 14 residues. V was shortened by 5 bases and J by 5 bases, with 16 bases between the two germline ends. Germline V gene data show CDR1 as LNHNV and CDR2 as YYDKDF (reference sequence). CDR3 DNA sequence: TGTGCCACCAGCGCAACCCTCGGAAGCGACGAGCAGTACTTC. The encoded protein is CATSATLGSDEQYF.

The V and J genes are TRBV2 and TRBJ1-5; D call uncertain. The CDR3 spans 14 residues. Trimming shortened V by 6 bases and J by 1 base, and 10 bases separated the two germline ends. Germline CDR1 and CDR2: SNHLY and FYNNEI. CDR3 coding DNA: TGTGCCAGCAGGTCCCTTAGGAGCAATCAGCCCCAGCATTTT. This translates into CASRSLRSNQPQHF.

This clonotype appeared a few times. The chain joins TRBV7-2 to TRBJ2-7; the D call may be TRBD1 or TRBD2 (5 bases each). There are 15 residues in the CDR3. Trimming cost V 0 bases and J 4 bases, with 13 bases left between them. CDR1 and CDR2 from the germline V gene are SGHTA and FQGNSA. This CDR3 reads CASSLAQGTQYEQYF. In DNA, the CDR3 is TGTGCCAGCAGCTTAGCGCAAGGGACCCAATACGAGCAGTACTTC.

This clonotype showed up just a few times. The chain couples TRBV19 to TRBJ1-1, with 7 bases fitting TRBD1. Per germline, CDR1 LNHDA and CDR2 SQIVND (reference sequence). J gave up 8 bases and V 10 bases, and 16 bases lay outside the gene matches. CDR3 length: 14 residues. The CDR3 loop reads CATRRQGKVLEAFF. The CDR3 DNA sequence: TGTGCCACTCGCCGACAGGGAAAGGTACTAGAAGCTTTCTTT.

This clonotype showed up just a few times. This chain connects TRBV7-9 to TRBJ1-6; 8 positions agree with TRBD1. CDR3 length: 15 residues. The V and J ends lost 1 base and 7 bases, in that order; junction bases with no gene match: 3. Germline lookup yields CDR1 SEHNR and CDR2 FQNEAQ (reference sequence). This CDR3 reads CASSLEGQANSPLHF. The CDR3 coding sequence is TGTGCCAGCAGCTTAGAGGGACAGGCAAATTCACCCCTCCACTTT.

This clonotype came up many times. The J gene is TRBJ1-1, the V gene TRBV29-1; 7 bases match TRBD1. Germline CDR1 is SQVTM and CDR2 is ANQGSEA. The CDR3 has 13 amino acids. The trim removed 7 bases at V and 0 bases at J, leaving 5 bases unmatched. As DNA, the CDR3 is TGCAGCGCCAAGACAGGGCTGAACACTGAAGCTTTCTTT. It translates to CSAKTGLNTEAFF.

With respect to this clonotype: One junction end disagrees with the germline gene, perhaps due to a read error. The chain combines TRBV5-6 with TRBJ2-7; the match to TRBD1 covers 10 bases. Germline assignment: CDR1 SGHDT and CDR2 YYEEEE. CDR3 size: 16 residues. In DNA, the CDR3 is TGCGCCAGCAGCTTGGGAGGGACAGGGGAGGTCTACGAGCAGTACTTC. Amino acids: CASSLGGTGEVYEQYF.

The chain uses TRBV11-2 and TRBJ1-2, with D possibly being TRBD1 (5 bases). The CDR3 is 17 amino acids. V lost 1 base and J 6 bases, leaving 21 bases between the germline ends. CDR1 is SGHAT and CDR2 is FQNNGV in the germline V gene. The CDR3, as DNA: TGTGCCAGCAGCTTAGGAAAAACGGGACTCTGGGCAGATGGCTACACCTTC. It translates to CASSLGKTGLWADGYTF. Complete variable domain (other parts from reference TRBV11-2 and TRBJ1-2): EAGVAQSPRYKIIEKRQSVAFWCNPISGHATLYWYQQILGQGPKLLIQFQNNGVVDDSQLPKDRFSAERLKGVDSTLKIQPAKLEDSAVYLCASSLGKTGLWADGYTFGSGTRLTVV.

V and J are TRBV12-3 or TRBV12-4 and TRBJ1-3, with TRBD1 identical over 7 bases. The ends lost 6 bases at V and 4 bases at J; junction bases unmatched: 12. CDR3 size: 16 residues. The CDR3, as DNA: TGTGCCAGCAGATACGCCACAGGGGCGCAAGGAAACACCATATATTTT. Translated, it gives CASRYATGAQGNTIYF.

This rearrangement joins TRBV7-6 to TRBJ1-1; D gene unclear. The CDR3 is 14 amino acids. The germline V gene encodes CDR1 SGHVS and CDR2 FNYEAQ. V was trimmed by 5 bases and J by 1 base, leaving 11 bases between them. The CDR3 DNA reads as TGTGCCAGCAGCCCCGGGATGGGGAACACTGAAGCTTTCTTT. This codes for CASSPGMGNTEAFF.

The V and J genes are TRBV14 and TRBJ2-7; maybe TRBD1 (5 bases). Trimming took off 0 bases at V and 5 bases at J, with 5 bases between the two ends. Germline-derived CDR1 and CDR2 are SGHDN and FVKESK. CDR3 length: 12 amino acids. CDR3: CASSQEGHEQYF. The CDR3 DNA sequence: TGTGCCAGCAGCCAAGAGGGGCACGAGCAGTACTTC.

The chain recombines TRBV7-2 with TRBJ2-5; 10 bases match TRBD2. The junction had 5 bases not matched to a gene; V was cut back by 2 bases and J by 5 bases. Germline V gene sequence: CDR1 SGHTA, CDR2 FQGNSA. The CDR3 loop spans 15 amino acids. As DNA, the CDR3 is TGTGCCAGCAGCTTACTAGCGGGGGCCGGGGAGACCCAGTACTTC. Its protein product is CASSLLAGAGETQYF.

In its sample, this clonotype was seen a few times. The chain has TRBV24-1 and TRBJ2-2; D is unresolved. V dropped 5 bases and J dropped 2 bases, with 8 bases sitting between them. This CDR3 comprises 14 residues. In germline, CDR1 is KGHDR, CDR2 SFDVKD. CDR3 protein: CATSGLINTGELFF. The CDR3 nucleotides read TGTGCCACCAGTGGCCTAATAAACACCGGGGAGCTGTTTTTT.

This clonotype has more than one count but fewer than ten. This chain uses TRBV12-3 or TRBV12-4 with TRBJ2-7; 9 nucleotides agree with TRBD1. Losses at the gene ends were 7 bases for V and 1 base for J; bases not matched to a gene: 8. The CDR3 has 15 residues. The CDR3 protein is CASTISGQGSYEQYF. As DNA, the CDR3 is TGTGCCAGCACCATTTCGGGACAGGGTTCCTACGAGCAGTACTTC.

J is TRBJ1-6 and V is TRBV6-5, with D tentatively TRBD1 (6 bases). The CDR3 is made up of 14 amino acids. Germline values: CDR1 MNHEY, CDR2 SVGAGI. V lost 6 bases to trimming and J lost 10 bases, with 16 bases between them. The CDR3 nucleotides are TGTGCCAGCAGACCCCAGGGGACTGGCTCACCCCTCCACTTT. This codes for CASRPQGTGSPLHF.

In this sample, this clonotype turned up a few times. This chain links TRBV9 with TRBJ1-2; tentative D call: TRBD1 (5 bases). V dropped 0 bases and J dropped 5 bases, with 14 bases sitting between them. The CDR3 covers 15 residues. Germline CDR1 is SGDLS and CDR2 is YYNGEE. The CDR3 region has the DNA TGTGCCAGCAGCGTAGAGGTGGCGACAGAGTATGGCTACACCTTC. It specifies CASSVEVATEYGYTF.

The table lists this clonotype with many counts. The rearrangement links TRBV7-9 to TRBJ2-1, with TRBD2 matching 10 bases. The junction had 6 bases not matched to a gene; V was cut back by 0 bases and J by 7 bases. This CDR3 is 16 amino acids long. CDR1 is SEHNR and CDR2 is FQNEAQ in the germline V gene (reference sequence). CDR3 coding DNA: TGTGCCAGCAGCTTAGCGGCCAGCGGGGGGGTTAATGAGCAGTTCTTC. Residues: CASSLAASGGVNEQFF.